This entry concerns a single TCR beta chain. Clones were read by immunoSEQ multiplex PCR, and TCRdb kept only the in-frame ones, dropping some. The sample shows about 210,000 clones, about 90% of them seen only once. The sample is drawn from a study of blood T cell repertoires in COVID-19. Study background: Collection of acute and convalescent COVID-19 samples took place in the United States, Italy and Spain. Sources were T cells, B-cell-depleted T cells, or PBMCs; the material itself was cDNA or gDNA.

The V gene end was trimmed by 0 bases and the J gene end by 8 bases; junction bases not matched to a gene: 4. Germline V gene sequence: CDR1 SGDLS, CDR2 YYNGEE. The CDR3 contains 13 residues. The specimen sequenced was peripheral blood. The chain recombines TRBV9 with TRBJ1-1, with 7 bases identical to TRBD1. The origin of this receptor is a man aged 25-45 years with acute or convalescent COVID-19. This chain's CDR3 is CASSVEGGSEAFF. The CDR3 coding sequence is TGTGCCAGCAGCGTAGAAGGGGGCAGCGAAGCTTTCTTT. The complete variable domain, with remaining parts taken from reference TRBV9 and TRBJ1-1, reads DSGVTQTPKHLITATGQRVTLRCSPRSGDLSVYWYQQSLDQGLQFLIQYYNGEERAKGNILERFSAQQFPDLHSELNLSSLELGDSALYFCASSVEGGSEAFFGQGTRLTVV.